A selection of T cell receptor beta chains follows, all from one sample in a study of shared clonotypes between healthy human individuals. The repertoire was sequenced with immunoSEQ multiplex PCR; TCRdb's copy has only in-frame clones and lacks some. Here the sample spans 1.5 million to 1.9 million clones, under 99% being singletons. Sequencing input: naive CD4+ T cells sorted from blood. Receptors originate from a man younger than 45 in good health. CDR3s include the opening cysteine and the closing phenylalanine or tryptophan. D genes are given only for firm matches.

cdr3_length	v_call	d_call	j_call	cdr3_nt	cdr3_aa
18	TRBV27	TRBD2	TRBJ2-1	TGTGCCAGCAGCTACCACGGGACTAGCGGGAGGGCCGTATATGAGCAGTTCTTC	CASSYHGTSGRAVYEQFF
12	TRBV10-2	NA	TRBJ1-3	TGCGCCAGTTTGGGGGCCGGAAACACCATATATTTT	CASLGAGNTIYF
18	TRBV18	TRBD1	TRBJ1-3	TGTGCCAGCTCACCACTTGTGACAGGGGCTCTCTCTGGAAACACCATATATTTT	CASSPLVTGALSGNTIYF
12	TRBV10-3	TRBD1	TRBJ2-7	TGTGCCACTTCACAGGGGGCATACGAGCAGTACTTC	CATSQGAYEQYF
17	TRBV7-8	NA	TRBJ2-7	TGTGCCAGCAGCAGCGGCCTTCAAAGAATAAAATCCTACGAGCAGTACTTC	CASSSGLQRIKSYEQYF
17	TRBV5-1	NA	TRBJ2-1	TGCGCCAGCAGCTTTAATAGCGGTTCGAGCTCCTACAATGAGCAGTTCTTC	CASSFNSGSSSYNEQFF
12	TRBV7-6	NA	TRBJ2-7	TGTGCCAGCAGCTACGGGGACTACGAGCAGTACTTC	CASSYGDYEQYF
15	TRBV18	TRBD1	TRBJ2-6	TGTGCCAGCTCACGACAGGGAACTGGGGCCAACGTCCTGACTTTC	CASSRQGTGANVLTF
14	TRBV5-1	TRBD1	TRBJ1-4	TGCGCCAGCAGCTGGACAGGGGTTAATGAAAAACTGTTTTTT	CASSWTGVNEKLFF
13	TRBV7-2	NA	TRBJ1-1	TGTGCCAGCAGCTTAGCTGCCCACGGTATGGCTTTCTTT	CASSLAAHGMAFF
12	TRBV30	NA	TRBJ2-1	TGTGCCTGGACACCTCACGGGAATGAGCAGTTCTTC	CAWTPHGNEQFF
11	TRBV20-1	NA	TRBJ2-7	TGCAGTGCTAAAGGACCTTACGAGCAGTACTTC	CSAKGPYEQYF
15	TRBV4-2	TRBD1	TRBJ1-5	TGTGCCAGCAGCCTGCTGCCGACAGGGCCACAGCCCCAGCATTTT	CASSLLPTGPQPQHF
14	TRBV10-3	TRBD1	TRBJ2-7	TGTGCCATCAGTGTGACAGGGATCTCCTACGAGCAGTACTTC	CAISVTGISYEQYF
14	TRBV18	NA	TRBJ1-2	TGTGCCAGCTCACCAGGAAGGACTCCCCATGGCTACACCTTC	CASSPGRTPHGYTF
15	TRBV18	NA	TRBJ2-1	TGTGCCAGCTCACCGAGGGGGTACTCCTACAATGAGCAGTTCTTC	CASSPRGYSYNEQFF
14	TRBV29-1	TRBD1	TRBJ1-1	TGCAGCGCCGTGGGAAACCGGGACAGGCAACAAGCTTTCTTT	CSAVGNRDRQQAFF
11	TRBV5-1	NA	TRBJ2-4	TGCGCCAGCAGCTTCGAAGACATTCAGTACTTC	CASSFEDIQYF
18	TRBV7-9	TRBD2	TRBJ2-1	TGTGCCAGCAGCTTAGGCGGATTGTGGACTAGCGGGAACAATGAGCAGTTCTTC	CASSLGGLWTSGNNEQFF
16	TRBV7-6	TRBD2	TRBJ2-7	TGTGCCAGCAGCAGGATGACTAGCGGGGCTTCCTACGAGCAGTACTTC	CASSRMTSGASYEQYF
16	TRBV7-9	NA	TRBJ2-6	TGTGCCAGCAGCTTTTGGACAGCCTCTGGGGCCAACGTCCTGACTTTC	CASSFWTASGANVLTF
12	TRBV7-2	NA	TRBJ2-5	TGTGCCAGCAGCCCTAGGGTGGCGGCCCAGTACTTC	CASSPRVAAQYF
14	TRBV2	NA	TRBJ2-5	TGTGCCAGCAGTGAAGAGGGAGAGACAGAAATCCAGTACTTC	CASSEEGETEIQYF
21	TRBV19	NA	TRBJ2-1	TGTGCCAGTAGTATACCCTCCTTAAGACAGAGAAACCGCTCTCATCAGAATGAGCAGTTCTTC	CASSIPSLRQRNRSHQNEQFF
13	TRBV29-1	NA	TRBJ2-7	TGCAGCGTTAGTCCGGGAACGACCTACGAGCAGTACTTC	CSVSPGTTYEQYF
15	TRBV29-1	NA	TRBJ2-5	TGCAGCGTTGAACTTGGGTTATCGAAAAAGGGGACCCAGTACTTC	CSVELGLSKKGTQYF
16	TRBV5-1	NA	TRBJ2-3	TGCGCCAGCAGCTTGGCCCTAGGACTGGGGACAGATACGCAGTATTTT	CASSLALGLGTDTQYF
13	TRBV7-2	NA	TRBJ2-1	TGTGCCAGCAGCTTAGAGCCGGGACACGCGGAGTTCTTC	CASSLEPGHAEFF
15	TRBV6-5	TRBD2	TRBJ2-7	TGTGCCAGCAGTTACTCATCCGGGGGGTCCTACGAGCAGTACTTC	CASSYSSGGSYEQYF